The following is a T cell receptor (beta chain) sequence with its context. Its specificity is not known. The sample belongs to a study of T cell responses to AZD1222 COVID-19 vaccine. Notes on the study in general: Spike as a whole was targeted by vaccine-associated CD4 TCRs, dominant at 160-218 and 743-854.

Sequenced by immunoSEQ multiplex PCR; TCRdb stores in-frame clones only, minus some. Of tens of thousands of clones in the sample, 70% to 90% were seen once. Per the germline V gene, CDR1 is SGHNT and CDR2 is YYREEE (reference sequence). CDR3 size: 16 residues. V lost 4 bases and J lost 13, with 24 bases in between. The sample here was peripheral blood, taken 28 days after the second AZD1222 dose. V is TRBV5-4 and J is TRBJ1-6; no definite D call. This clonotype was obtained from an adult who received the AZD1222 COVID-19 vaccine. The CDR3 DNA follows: TGTGCCAGCAGCCCAGGCCCCGAAGGGCCCAAGGGTCCCCTCCACTTT. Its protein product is CASSPGPEGPKGPLHF.